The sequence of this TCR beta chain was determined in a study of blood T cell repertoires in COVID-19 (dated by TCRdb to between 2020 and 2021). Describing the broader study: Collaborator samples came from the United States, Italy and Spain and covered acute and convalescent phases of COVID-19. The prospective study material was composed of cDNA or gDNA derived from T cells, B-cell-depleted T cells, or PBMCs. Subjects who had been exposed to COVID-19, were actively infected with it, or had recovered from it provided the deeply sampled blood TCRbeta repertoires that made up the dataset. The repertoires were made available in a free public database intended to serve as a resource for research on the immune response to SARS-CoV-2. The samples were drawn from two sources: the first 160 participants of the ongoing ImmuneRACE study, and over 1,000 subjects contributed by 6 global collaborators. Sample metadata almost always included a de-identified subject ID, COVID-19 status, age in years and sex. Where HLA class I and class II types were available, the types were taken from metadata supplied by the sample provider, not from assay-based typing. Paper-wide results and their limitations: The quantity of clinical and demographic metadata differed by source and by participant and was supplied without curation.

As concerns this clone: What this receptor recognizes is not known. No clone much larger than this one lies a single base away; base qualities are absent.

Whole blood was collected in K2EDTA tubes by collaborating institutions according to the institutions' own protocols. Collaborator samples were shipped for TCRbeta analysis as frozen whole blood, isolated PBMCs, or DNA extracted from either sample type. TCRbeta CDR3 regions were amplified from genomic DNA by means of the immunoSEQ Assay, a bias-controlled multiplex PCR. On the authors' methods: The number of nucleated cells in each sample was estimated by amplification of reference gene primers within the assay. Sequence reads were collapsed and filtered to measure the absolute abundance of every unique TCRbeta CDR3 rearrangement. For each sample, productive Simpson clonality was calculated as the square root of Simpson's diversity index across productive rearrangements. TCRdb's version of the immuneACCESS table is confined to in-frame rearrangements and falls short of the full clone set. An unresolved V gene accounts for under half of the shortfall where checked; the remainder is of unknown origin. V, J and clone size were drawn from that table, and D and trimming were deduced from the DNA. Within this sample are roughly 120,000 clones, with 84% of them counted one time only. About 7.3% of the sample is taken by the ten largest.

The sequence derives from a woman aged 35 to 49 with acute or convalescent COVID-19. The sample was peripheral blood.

The CDR3 protein sequence reads: CASSEWSLGGYTF. The nucleotide sequence reads TGTGCCAGCAGTGAATGGAGCCTTGGGGGCTACACCTTC. Recombination joined TRBV2 with TRBJ1-2; no D segment can be confidently identified. Reading the germline V gene gives CDR1 SNHLY and CDR2 FYNNEI. The CDR3, cysteine through phenylalanine, is 13 amino acids long. The DNA shown is the 39-base CDR3, in frame from base 1. A distance of 12 bases separates the germline ends of V and J, which lose 2 bases and 8 bases respectively.